This T cell receptor (beta chain) was sequenced in a study of blood T cell repertoires in COVID-19. For the study at large: Collection of acute and convalescent COVID-19 samples took place in the United States, Italy and Spain. PBMCs, B-cell-depleted T cells, or T cells provided the cDNA or gDNA that made up the material.

Germline CDR1 is SGHTA and CDR2 is FQGNSA. The CDR3 is 14 residues long. Deletions cut 5 bases from V and 9 bases from J, with 19 bases between. Seattle-derived patients entered the study during active infection and were followed longitudinally. Authors' processing steps: Cell counts per sample came from amplifying reference gene primers. Generated by immunoSEQ multiplex PCR, the TCRdb table keeps only in-frame clones and is missing some. V and J calls and clone size are given by that table; D and trimming were obtained from the DNA. Counted here are around 300,000 clones, roughly 90% occurring once; the ten biggest clones make up 0.8% to 1.3%.

The sample was peripheral blood. This receptor was obtained from a woman aged 35 to 49 with COVID-19, enrolled during active disease. The rearrangement uses TRBV7-2 and TRBJ1-2; tentatively, D is TRBD1 (6 bases). The CDR3 loop reads CASSLLTGLRSYTF. The CDR3 coding sequence is TGTGCCAGCAGCCTATTGACAGGCTTGAGGAGCTACACCTTC.